Given below is one T cell receptor beta chain in context. Its antigen is undetermined. Only in-frame clones appear in the TCRdb table, and some are missing; sequencing was by immunoSEQ multiplex PCR. The sample gives 2.5 million or so clones, around nine tenths of which show up once; around 0.15% is in the top ten. The sample belongs to a study of shared clonotypes between healthy human individuals. Turning to the study itself: Contributing individuals were a couple of females and a few males aged 18 to 49. Study-level results: Naive CD4 clonotype sharing across several donors was approximately 5.2%.

The CDR3 has 14 amino acids. Germline assignment: CDR1 MNHNS and CDR2 SASEGT. Trimming took 6 bases from V and 2 from J, leaving 12 bases between them. Every donor was a Caucasian adult from Nashville, Tennessee. The gene calls are TRBV6-1 and TRBJ2-3; D may be TRBD2 (6 bases). The material sequenced was naive CD4+ T cells sorted from blood. Subset described: CD45RA+ positively selected. The TCR sequence derives from a man younger than 30 in good health. The CDR3 loop is CASRGGVFTDTQYF. The CDR3 DNA reads as TGTGCCAGCAGGGGGGGAGTCTTCACAGATACGCAGTATTTT.